These 2 T cell receptor beta chains came from one sample sequenced in a study of cytomegalovirus exposure and HLA in healthy donors. Both 60 Vbeta primers and 13 Jbeta primers went into the PCR. Some clones are missing from TCRdb's copy, which holds only in-frame ones; the method was immunoSEQ multiplex PCR. The table has some 150,000 clones, approximately 90% seen once. Sequencing input: PBMCs. These receptor sequences come from a woman aged 25 to 39 in good health and CMV-seronegative.

The chain recombines TRBV19 with TRBJ1-2; the match to TRBD1 covers 7 bases. The CDR3 length is 11 residues. Trimming removed 6 bases from V and 8 bases from J; junction bases left unmatched: 3. From germline, CDR1 is LNHDA and CDR2 SQIVND (reference sequence). The DNA for the CDR3 is TGTGCCAGTAGAGGGGGCCTCGGCTACACCTTC. It is translated as CASRGGLGYTF.

The chain has TRBV5-1 and TRBJ1-2, with TRBD1 matching over 8 bases. CDR1 is SGHRS, CDR2 YFSETQ, per germline. The CDR3 runs 13 residues. Trimming removed 4 bases from V and 7 bases from J; junction bases left unmatched: 6. The CDR3 DNA is TGCGCCAGCAGCATAGGACAGGGAAGTGGCTACACCTTC. This codes for CASSIGQGSGYTF.